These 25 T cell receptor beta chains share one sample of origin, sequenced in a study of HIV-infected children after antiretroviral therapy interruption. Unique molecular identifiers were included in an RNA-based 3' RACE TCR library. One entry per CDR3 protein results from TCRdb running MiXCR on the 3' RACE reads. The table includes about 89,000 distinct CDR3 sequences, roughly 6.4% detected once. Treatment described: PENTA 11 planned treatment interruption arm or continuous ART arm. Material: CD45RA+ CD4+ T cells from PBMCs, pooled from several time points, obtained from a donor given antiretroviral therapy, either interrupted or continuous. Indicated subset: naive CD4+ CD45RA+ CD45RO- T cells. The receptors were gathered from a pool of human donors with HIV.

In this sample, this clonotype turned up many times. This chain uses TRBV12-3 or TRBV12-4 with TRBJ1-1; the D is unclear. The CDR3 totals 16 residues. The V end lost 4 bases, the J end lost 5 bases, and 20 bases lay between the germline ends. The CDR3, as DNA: TGTGCCAGCAGTTCGCATAACCCTAAGGTGGAAACTGAAGCTTTCTTT. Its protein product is CASSSHNPKVETEAFF.

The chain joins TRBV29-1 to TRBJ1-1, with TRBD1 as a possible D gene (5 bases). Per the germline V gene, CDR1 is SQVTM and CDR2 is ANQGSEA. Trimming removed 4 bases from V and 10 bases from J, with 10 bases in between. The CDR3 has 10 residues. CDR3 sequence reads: CSVVVDRAFF. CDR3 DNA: TGCAGCGTTGTCGTTGACAGAGCTTTCTTT.

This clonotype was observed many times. The CDR3 reads CASSIKQTTYNEQFF. CDR3 sequence (DNA): TGTGCCAGCAGCATTAAACAGACGACCTACAATGAGCAGTTCTTC. This chain uses TRBV3-1 with TRBJ2-1; D remains unclear. Germline V gene data show CDR1 as LGHDT and CDR2 as YNNKEL (reference sequence). The CDR3 runs to 15 residues. Trimming removed 5 bases from V and 2 bases from J, with 13 bases in between.

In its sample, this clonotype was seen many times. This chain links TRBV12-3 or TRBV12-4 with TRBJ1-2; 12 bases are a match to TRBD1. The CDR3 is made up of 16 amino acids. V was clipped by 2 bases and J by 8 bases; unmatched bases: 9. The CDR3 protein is CASSLPRDRGQRGYTF. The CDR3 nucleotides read TGTGCCAGCAGTTTACCCAGGGACAGGGGGCAAAGGGGCTACACCTTC.

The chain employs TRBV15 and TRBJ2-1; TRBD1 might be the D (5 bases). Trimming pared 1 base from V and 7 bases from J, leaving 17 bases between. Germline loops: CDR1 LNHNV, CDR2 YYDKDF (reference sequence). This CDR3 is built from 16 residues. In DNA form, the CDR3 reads TGTGCCACCAGCAGAGCACGGACACCGGTTGTGAATGAGCAGTTCTTC. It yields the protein CATSRARTPVVNEQFF.

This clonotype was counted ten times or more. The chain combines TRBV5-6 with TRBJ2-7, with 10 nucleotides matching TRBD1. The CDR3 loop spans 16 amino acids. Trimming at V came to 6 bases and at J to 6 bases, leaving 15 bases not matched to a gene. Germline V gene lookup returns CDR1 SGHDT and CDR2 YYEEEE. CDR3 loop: CASTTRPGQGRREQYF. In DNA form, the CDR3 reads TGTGCCAGCACCACACGGCCGGGACAGGGGCGTCGCGAGCAGTACTTC.

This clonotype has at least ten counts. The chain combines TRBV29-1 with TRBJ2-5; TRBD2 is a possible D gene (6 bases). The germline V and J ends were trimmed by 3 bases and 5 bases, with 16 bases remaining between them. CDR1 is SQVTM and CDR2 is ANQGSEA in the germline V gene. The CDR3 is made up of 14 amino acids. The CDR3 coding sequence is TGCAGCGTTGAGACCCCGGGGGTCGAGGAGACCCAGTACTTC. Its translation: CSVETPGVEETQYF.

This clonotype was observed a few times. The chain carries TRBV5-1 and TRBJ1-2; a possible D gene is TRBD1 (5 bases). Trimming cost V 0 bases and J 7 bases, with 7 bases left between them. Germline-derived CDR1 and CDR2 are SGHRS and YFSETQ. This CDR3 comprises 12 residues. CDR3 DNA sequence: TGCGCCAGCAGCTTGGGGGGCGCTGGCTACACCTTC. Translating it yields CASSLGGAGYTF.

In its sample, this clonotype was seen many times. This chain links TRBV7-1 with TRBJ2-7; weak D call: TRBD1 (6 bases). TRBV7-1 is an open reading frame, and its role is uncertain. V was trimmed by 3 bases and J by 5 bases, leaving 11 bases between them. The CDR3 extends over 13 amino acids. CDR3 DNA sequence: TGTGCCAGCAGCTCCCGACAGGTTGACGAGCAGTACTTC. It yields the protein CASSSRQVDEQYF.

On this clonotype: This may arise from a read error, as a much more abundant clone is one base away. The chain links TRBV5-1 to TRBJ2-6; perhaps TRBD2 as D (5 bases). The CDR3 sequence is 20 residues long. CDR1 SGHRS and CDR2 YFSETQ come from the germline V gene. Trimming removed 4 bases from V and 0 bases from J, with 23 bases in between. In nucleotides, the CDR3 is TGCGCCAGCAGCCCAGGTCTTTCCGGGGATAGGAGCTCTGGGGCCAACGTCCTGACTTTC. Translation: CASSPGLSGDRSSGANVLTF.

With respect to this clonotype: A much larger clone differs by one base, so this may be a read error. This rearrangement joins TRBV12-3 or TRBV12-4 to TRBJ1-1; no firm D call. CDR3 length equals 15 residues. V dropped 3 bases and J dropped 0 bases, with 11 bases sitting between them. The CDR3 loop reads CASSFPGSMNTEAFF. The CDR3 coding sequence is TGTGCCAGCAGTTTTCCCGGATCTATGAACACTGAAGCTTTCTTT.

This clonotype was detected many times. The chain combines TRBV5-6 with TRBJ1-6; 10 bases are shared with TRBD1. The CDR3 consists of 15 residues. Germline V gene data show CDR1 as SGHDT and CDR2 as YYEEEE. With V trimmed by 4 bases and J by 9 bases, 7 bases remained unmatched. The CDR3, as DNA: TGTGCCAGCAGCCCGTTGACAGGGGGCAGTTCACCCCTCCACTTT. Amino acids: CASSPLTGGSSPLHF.

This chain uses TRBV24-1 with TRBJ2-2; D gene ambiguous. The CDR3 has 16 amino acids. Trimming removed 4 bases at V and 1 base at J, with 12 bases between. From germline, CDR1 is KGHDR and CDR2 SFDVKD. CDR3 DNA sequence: TGTGCCACCAGTGAAGCTAAGGCAGGGAACACCGGGGAGCTGTTTTTT. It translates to CATSEAKAGNTGELFF.

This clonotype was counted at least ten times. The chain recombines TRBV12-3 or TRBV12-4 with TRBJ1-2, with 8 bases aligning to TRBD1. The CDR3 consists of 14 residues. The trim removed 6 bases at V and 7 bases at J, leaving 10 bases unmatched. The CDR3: CASSRRDRLVGYTF. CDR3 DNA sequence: TGTGCCAGCAGCCGAAGGGACAGGCTGGTTGGCTACACCTTC.

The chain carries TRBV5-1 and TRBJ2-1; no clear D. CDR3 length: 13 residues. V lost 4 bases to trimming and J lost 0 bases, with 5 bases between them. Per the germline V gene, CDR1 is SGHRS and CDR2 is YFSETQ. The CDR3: CASSNLSYNEQFF. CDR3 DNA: TGCGCCAGCAGCAATCTCTCCTACAATGAGCAGTTCTTC. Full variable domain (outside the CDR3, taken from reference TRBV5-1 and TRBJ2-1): KAGVTQTPRYLIKTRGQQVTLSCSPISGHRSVSWYQQTPGQGLQFLFEYFSETQRNKGNFPGRFSGRQFSNSRSEMNVSTLELGDSALYLCASSNLSYNEQFFGPGTRLTVL.

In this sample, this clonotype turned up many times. This CDR3 reads CASSLAGTGYNEQFF. In nucleotides, the CDR3 is TGCGCCAGCAGCTTGGCCGGGACTGGGTACAATGAGCAGTTCTTC. V usage is TRBV5-1 and J usage is TRBJ2-1; D might be TRBD2 (6 bases). Germline loops: CDR1 SGHRS, CDR2 YFSETQ. CDR3 size: 15 residues. The V gene lost 0 bases and the J gene lost 4 bases, with 11 bases spanning the gap.

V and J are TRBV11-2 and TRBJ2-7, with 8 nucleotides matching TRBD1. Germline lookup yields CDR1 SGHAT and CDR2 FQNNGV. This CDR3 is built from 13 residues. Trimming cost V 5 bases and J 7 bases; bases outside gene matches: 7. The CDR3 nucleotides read TGTGCCAGCAGCCCGGACAGGGTACAGGAGCAGTACTTC. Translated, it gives CASSPDRVQEQYF. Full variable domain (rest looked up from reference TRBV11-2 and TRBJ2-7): EAGVAQSPRYKIIEKRQSVAFWCNPISGHATLYWYQQILGQGPKLLIQFQNNGVVDDSQLPKDRFSAERLKGVDSTLKIQPAKLEDSAVYLCASSPDRVQEQYFGPGTRLTVT.

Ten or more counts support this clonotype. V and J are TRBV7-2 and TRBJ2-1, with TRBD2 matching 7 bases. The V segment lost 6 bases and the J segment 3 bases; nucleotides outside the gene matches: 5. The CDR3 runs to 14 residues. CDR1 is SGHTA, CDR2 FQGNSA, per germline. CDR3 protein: CASRWDYYYNEQFF. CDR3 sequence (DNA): TGTGCCAGCAGATGGGACTACTACTACAATGAGCAGTTCTTC.

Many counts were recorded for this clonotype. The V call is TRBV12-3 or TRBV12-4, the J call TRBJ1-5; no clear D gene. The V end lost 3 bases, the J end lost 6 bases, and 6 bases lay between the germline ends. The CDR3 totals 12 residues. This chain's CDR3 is CASSFFSQPQHF. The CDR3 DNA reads TGTGCCAGCAGTTTTTTTAGTCAGCCCCAGCATTTT.

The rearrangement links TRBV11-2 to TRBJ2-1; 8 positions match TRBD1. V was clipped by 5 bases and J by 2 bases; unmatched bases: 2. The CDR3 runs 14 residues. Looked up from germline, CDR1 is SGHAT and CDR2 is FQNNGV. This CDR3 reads CASSTTGAYNEQFF. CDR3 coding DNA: TGTGCCAGCAGCACGACAGGGGCCTACAATGAGCAGTTCTTC.

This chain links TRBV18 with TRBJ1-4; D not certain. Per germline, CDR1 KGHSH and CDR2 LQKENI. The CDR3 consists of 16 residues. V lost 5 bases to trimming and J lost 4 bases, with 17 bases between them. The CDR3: CASSISPDGLNEKLFF. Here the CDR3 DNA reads TGTGCCAGCTCAATAAGTCCGGACGGCCTTAATGAAAAACTGTTTTTT.

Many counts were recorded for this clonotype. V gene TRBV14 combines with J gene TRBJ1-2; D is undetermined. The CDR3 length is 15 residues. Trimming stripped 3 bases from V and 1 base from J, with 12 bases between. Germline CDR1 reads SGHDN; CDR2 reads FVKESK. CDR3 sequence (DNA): TGTGCCAGCAGCCAGAGGATAGGCAGTAACTATGGCTACACCTTC. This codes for CASSQRIGSNYGYTF.

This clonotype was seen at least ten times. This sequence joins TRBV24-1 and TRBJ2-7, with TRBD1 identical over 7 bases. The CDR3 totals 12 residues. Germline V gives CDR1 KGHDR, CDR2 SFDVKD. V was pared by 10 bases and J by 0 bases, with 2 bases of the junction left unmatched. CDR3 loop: CATQGSSYEQYF. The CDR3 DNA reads TGTGCCACACAGGGGAGCTCCTACGAGCAGTACTTC.

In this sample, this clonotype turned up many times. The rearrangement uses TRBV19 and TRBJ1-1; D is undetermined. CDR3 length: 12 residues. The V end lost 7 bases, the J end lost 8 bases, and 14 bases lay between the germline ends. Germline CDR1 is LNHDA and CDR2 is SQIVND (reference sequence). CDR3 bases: TGTGCCAGTACCCAATCTCGGGCAGAAGCTTTCTTT. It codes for CASTQSRAEAFF.

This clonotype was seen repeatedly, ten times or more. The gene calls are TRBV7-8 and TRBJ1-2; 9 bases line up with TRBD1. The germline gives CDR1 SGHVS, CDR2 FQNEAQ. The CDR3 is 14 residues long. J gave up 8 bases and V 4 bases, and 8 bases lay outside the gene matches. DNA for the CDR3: TGTGCCAGCAGCTCAGGACAGGGGATATGGGGCTACACCTTC. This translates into CASSSGQGIWGYTF.